The present TCR beta chain was sequenced within a study of blood T cell repertoires in COVID-19. Germline V CDR1 and CDR2: PRHDT, FYEKMQ (reference sequence). Trimming at V came to 3 bases and at J to 6 bases, leaving 4 bases not matched to a gene. The length of the CDR3 is 16 residues. Measured with immunoSEQ multiplex PCR; TCRdb has only the in-frame clones, and not every one. The sample has fewer than 85,000 clones, 65% to 85% seen once. The rearrangement uses TRBV13 and TRBJ2-3; TRBD2 aligns across 15 bases. The source of this sequence is a human donor in a cohort sampled during active COVID-19. The sequenced material came from peripheral blood. CDR3 in amino acids: CASSFRTSGGEDTQYF. The CDR3 DNA is TGTGCCAGCAGCTTCCGGACTAGCGGGGGGGAGGATACGCAGTATTTT.